Described below is a single TCR beta chain sequence and its context. The data were taken from a study of blood T cell repertoires in COVID-19. The CDR3 extends over 15 amino acids. Trimming left V 0 bases short and J 4 bases short, with 12 bases between. The germline CDR1 and CDR2 sequences are LGHNA and YNFKEQ. Clones were read by immunoSEQ multiplex PCR, and TCRdb kept only the in-frame ones, dropping some. The sample shows around 180,000 clones, approximately 83% of them seen only once. The sequence derives from a human donor with active or convalescent COVID-19. The donor label of this sample is uncertain. The sample consisted of peripheral blood. The chain links TRBV4-2 to TRBJ1-2; D is possibly TRBD1 (6 bases). The CDR3 is CASSQDISRGYGYTF. The CDR3, as DNA: TGTGCCAGCAGCCAAGATATAAGCAGGGGCTATGGCTACACCTTC.